This TCR beta chain is from a study of kidney transplant recipient with SARS-CoV-2 infection. The CDR3 totals 14 residues. Germline CDR1 is MNHEY and CDR2 is SMNVEV (reference sequence). Trimming pared 0 bases from V and 2 bases from J, leaving 5 bases between. Via MiXCR, TCRdb re-called the reads, giving one row per CDR3 protein. This sample has roughly 250,000 distinct CDR3 sequences, with under 35% found just once. The V call is TRBV27, the J call TRBJ2-1; D gene unclear. The sequenced sample was a blood sample, obtained at baseline and on day 111 from a kidney transplant recipient. This receptor was obtained from a male patient between 25 and 40 years old who had COVID-19 and was a kidney transplant recipient. The graft donor may account for some of the T cells. CDR3 region: CASSLSSAYNEQFF. In DNA, the CDR3 is TGTGCCAGCAGTTTATCATCGGCCTACAATGAGCAGTTCTTC.